The rows below give T cell receptor beta chains drawn from one sample of a study of cytomegalovirus exposure and HLA in healthy donors. Some clones are missing from TCRdb's copy, which holds only in-frame ones; the method was immunoSEQ multiplex PCR. The data show 82,000 or so clones, roughly a tenth seen once. Material for sequencing was PBMCs. These receptors came from a man aged 55 to 70 in good health and CMV-seropositive. Both conserved end residues are part of each CDR3. A D gene is named only where the DNA matches it firmly.

d_call	v_call	cdr3_aa
TRBD2	TRBV7-8	CASSPGLAGATPYNEQFF
TRBD1	TRBV5-1	CASWERGTGTTGELFF
TRBD2	TRBV5-1	CASSPGTSGYFYEQYF
-	TRBV19	CASSIGPPGVAGLAKNIQYF
TRBD1	TRBV2	CASRSWTGLNEQFF
TRBD2	TRBV30	CAWSVGLDEQYF
-	TRBV28	CASSLFASLGELFF
TRBD1	TRBV30	CAWGVSGGKGETQYF
-	TRBV7-9	CASHEFVGGSGYTF
-	TRBV6-5	CASSAGKETQYF
TRBD1	TRBV6-1	CASTWTGLDTQYF
-	TRBV11-2	CASSFIRTGGAESLPFF
-	TRBV5-4	CASSLAGGGNTIYF
-	TRBV28	CASSLANSPLHF
-	TRBV7-2	CANSRAPGTDTQYF
-	TRBV29-1	CSVDGAGSYRSYNEQFF
-	TRBV6-1	CATNEYRTLF
TRBD2	TRBV5-6	CASIDTSGRNTGELFF
-	TRBV5-1	CASSSSGFLGGSPLHF
-	TRBV20-1	CSVGTGQPQHF
-	TRBV5-1	CASSLGANPPYEQFF
-	TRBV6-1	CASSSAAGIGETQYF
-	TRBV28	CASSPTVIPDQPQHF
-	TRBV9	CASSEDGDFDQPQHF
-	TRBV6-6	CASSYESLSSYEQYF
-	TRBV4-1	CASSQVQATQPQHF
-	TRBV2	CASSGGSRYQPQHF
-	TRBV14	CASSQDYRSSEQYF
TRBD1	TRBV6-1	CAGRDSSYEQYF
-	TRBV19	CASSGSVELFF
-	TRBV6-5	CASRRGSGANVLTF
-	TRBV7-9	CASSWEMNTEAFF
-	TRBV4-1	CASSPHGSSYNEQFF
-	TRBV9	CASSVVGNNSQPQHF
TRBD1	TRBV5-6	CASFSGTGVRGRYGYTF
-	TRBV25-1	CASSDRGRGVRRTDTQYF
TRBD1	TRBV7-3	CASSVRTGGAYNEQFF
-	TRBV5-1	CASSLEEGRPFSGNTIYF
-	TRBV2	CASSEQRTGTYNEQFF
TRBD1	TRBV30	CAWSETGTGGYTF
-	TRBV18	CASSPLGAGNQPQHF
TRBD1	TRBV9	CASAARGQATDTQYF